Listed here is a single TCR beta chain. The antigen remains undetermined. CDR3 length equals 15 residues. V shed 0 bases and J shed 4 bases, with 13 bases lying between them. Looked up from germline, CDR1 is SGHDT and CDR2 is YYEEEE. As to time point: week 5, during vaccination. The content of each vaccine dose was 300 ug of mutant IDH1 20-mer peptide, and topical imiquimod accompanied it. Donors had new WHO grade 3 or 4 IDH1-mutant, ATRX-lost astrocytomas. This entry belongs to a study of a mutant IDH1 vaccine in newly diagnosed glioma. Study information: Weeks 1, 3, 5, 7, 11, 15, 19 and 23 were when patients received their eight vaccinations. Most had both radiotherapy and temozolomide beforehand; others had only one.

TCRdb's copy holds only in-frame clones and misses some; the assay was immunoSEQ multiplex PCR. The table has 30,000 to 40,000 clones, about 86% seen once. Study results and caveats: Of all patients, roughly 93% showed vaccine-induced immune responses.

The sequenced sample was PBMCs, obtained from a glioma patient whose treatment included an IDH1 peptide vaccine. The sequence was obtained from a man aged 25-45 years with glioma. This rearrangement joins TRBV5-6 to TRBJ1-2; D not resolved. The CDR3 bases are TGTGCCAGCAGCTTGGGGTTGGGCAGCCTCTATGGCTACACCTTC. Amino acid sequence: CASSLGLGSLYGYTF.